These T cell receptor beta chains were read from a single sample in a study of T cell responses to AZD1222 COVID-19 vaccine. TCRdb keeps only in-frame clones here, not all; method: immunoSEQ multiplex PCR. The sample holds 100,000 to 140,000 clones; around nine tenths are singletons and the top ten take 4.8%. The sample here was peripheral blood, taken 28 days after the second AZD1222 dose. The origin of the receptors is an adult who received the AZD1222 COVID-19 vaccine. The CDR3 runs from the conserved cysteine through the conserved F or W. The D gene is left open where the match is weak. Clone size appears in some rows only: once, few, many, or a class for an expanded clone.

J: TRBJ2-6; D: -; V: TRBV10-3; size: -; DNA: TGTGCCATCAGTGAGTCGACGGGGGCTACTGGGGCCAACGTCCTGACTTTC; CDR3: CAISESTGATGANVLTF
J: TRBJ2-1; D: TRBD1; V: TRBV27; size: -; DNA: TGTGCCAGCAGCCGACAGGGGACAACTTACAATGAGCAGTTCTTC; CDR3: CASSRQGTTYNEQFF
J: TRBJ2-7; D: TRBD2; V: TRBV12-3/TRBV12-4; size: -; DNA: TGTGCCAGCACCGGGGGGGCCTCCTACGAGCAGTACTTC; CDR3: CASTGGASYEQYF
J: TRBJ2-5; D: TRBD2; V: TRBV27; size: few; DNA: TGTGCCAGCAGTAGGGCTAGCGGGGGGGGAGAGACCCAGTACTTC; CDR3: CASSRASGGGETQYF
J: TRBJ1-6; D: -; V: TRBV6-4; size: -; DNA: TGTGCCAGCAGCGGGGCCCCTTGGGGCCAACCCCTCCACTTT; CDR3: CASSGAPWGQPLHF
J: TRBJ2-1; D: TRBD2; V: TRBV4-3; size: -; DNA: TGCGCCAGCAGCCAAGATCCCACGGGGGGGGCCGTCAATGAGCAGTTCTTC; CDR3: CASSQDPTGGAVNEQFF
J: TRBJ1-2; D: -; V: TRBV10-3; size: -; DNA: TGTGCCATCTCAACCCCAGGGGCCTTACTTAACTATGGCTACACCTTC; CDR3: CAISTPGALLNYGYTF
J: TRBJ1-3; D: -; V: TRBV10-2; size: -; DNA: TGCGCCAGCAGTCCAGCAGTCTCTGGAAACACCATATATTTT; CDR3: CASSPAVSGNTIYF
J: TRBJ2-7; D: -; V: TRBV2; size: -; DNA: TGTGCCAGCAACTACGGACAGCTCTACGAGCAGTACTTC; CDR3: CASNYGQLYEQYF
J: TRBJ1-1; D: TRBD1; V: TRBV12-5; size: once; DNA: TGTGCTAGTGGTTTCCCGACAGGGTTTGGTGAAGCTTTCTTT; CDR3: CASGFPTGFGEAFF
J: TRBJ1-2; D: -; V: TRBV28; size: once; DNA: TGTGCCAGCAGCCCCCATACAGGTTACTATGGCTACACCTTC; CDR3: CASSPHTGYYGYTF
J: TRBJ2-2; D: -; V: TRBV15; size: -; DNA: TGTGCCACCAGCAGAGATAAGTGGGGGGCCAACACCGGGGAGCTGTTTTTT; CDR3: CATSRDKWGANTGELFF
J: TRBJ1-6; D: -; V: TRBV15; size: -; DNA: TGTGCCACCAGCAGAGATCTTAGTTTCCGAGGGAATTCACCCCTCCACTTT; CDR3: CATSRDLSFRGNSPLHF
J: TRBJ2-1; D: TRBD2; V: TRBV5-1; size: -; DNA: TGCGCCAGCAGCTTGGTGGGGGGGAACTCCTACAATGAGCAGTTCTTC; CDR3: CASSLVGGNSYNEQFF
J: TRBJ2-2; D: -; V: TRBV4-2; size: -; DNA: TGTGCCAGCAGCCCGGGAGCCGGGACCGGGGAGCTGTTTTTT; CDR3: CASSPGAGTGELFF
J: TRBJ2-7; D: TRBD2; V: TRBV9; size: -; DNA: TGTGCCAGCAGCCTCCAAACTAGCGGGGAATACGAGCAGTACTTC; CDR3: CASSLQTSGEYEQYF
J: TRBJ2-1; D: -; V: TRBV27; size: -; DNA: TGTGCCAGCACCGAATCAGGGCGTTACAATGAGCAGTTCTTC; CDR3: CASTESGRYNEQFF
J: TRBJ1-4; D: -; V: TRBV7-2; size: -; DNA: TGTGCCAGCAGCTTAGACCGCCAGGGGAATGAAAAACTGTTTTTT; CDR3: CASSLDRQGNEKLFF
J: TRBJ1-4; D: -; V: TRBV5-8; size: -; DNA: TGTGCCAGCAGCGCCGCGGGACATATTAATGAAAAACTGTTTTTT; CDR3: CASSAAGHINEKLFF
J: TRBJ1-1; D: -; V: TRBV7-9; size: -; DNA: TGTGCCAGCAGCCCACGGGGAGGGGGAAGCACTGAAGCTTTCTTT; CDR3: CASSPRGGGSTEAFF
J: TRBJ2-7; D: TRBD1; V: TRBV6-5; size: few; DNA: TGTGCCAGCAGTTCGTCCGGGACAGGGGCCTACGAGCAGTACTTC; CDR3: CASSSSGTGAYEQYF
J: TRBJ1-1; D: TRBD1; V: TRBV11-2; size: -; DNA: TGTGCCAGCAGCGGCAGGGGGCCTGAAGCTTTCTTT; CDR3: CASSGRGPEAFF
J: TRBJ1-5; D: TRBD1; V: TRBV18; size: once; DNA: TGTGCCAGCTCCCCAGGGGGGGATCAGCCCCAGCATTTT; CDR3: CASSPGGDQPQHF
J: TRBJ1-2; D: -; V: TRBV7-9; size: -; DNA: TGTGCCAGCAGCCCGCAGGGTTATGGCTACACCTTC; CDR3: CASSPQGYGYTF
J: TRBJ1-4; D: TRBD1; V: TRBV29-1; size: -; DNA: TGCAGCGTAGTACAGGGGGACTATAATGAAAAACTGTTTTTT; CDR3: CSVVQGDYNEKLFF
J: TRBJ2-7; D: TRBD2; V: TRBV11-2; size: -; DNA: TGTGCCAGCAGCTTAGAGGGGAGCGGGGGCTACGAGCAGTACTTC; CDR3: CASSLEGSGGYEQYF
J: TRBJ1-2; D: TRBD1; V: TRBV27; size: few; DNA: TGTGCCAGCAGTTTATACAGGGGGGGAAGCTATGGCTACACCTTC; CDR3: CASSLYRGGSYGYTF
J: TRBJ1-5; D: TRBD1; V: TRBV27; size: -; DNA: TGTGCCAGCAGTCGACAGGGGGGCCAGCCCCAGCATTTT; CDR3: CASSRQGGQPQHF
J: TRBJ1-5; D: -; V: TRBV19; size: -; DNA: TGTGCCAGTAGTATCCTTCGCAGGGGAAATCAGCCCCAGCATTTT; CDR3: CASSILRRGNQPQHF
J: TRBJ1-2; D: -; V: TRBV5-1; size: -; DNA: TGCGCCAGCAGCTCCTCGAGTGGAGCTAACTATGGCTACACCTTC; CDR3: CASSSSSGANYGYTF
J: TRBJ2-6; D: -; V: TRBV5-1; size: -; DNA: TGCGCCAGCGACCCGGACAGTTCCTCTGGGGCCAACGTCCTGACTTTC; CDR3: CASDPDSSSGANVLTF
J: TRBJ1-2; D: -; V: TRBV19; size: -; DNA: TGTGCCAGTAGGTCCGGACAGTCTTATGGCTACACCTTC; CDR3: CASRSGQSYGYTF
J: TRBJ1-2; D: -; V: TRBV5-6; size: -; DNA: TGTGCCAGCAGCTTGGGGGGTCCCTATGGCTACACCTTC; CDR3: CASSLGGPYGYTF
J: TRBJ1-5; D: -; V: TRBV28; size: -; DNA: TGTGCCAGCCGTGGGTGGGGGGAGAGCAATCAGCCCCAGCATTTT; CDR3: CASRGWGESNQPQHF
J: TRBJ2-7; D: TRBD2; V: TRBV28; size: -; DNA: TGTGCCAGCAGTGCCCTAGCGGGGCTACACTACGAGCAGTACTTC; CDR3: CASSALAGLHYEQYF
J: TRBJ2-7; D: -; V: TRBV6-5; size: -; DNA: TGTGCCAGCACCTATACGTACAGCTCCTACGAGCAGTACTTC; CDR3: CASTYTYSSYEQYF
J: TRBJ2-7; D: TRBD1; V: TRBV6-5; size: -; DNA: TGTGCCAGCCGAAGACAGGGGCAGGTTGAGCAGTACTTC; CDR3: CASRRQGQVEQYF
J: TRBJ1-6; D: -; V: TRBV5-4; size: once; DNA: TGTGCCAGCAGCCAGGATAGCGGATCACCCCTCCACTTT; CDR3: CASSQDSGSPLHF
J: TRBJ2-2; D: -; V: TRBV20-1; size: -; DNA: TGCAGTGCTAGTTCCGCGAACACCGGGGAGCTGTTTTTT; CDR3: CSASSANTGELFF
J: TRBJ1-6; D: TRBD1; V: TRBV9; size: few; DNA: TGTGCCAGCAGCACCTCCCCGACAGGGGGGAGCTCCTATAATTCACCCCTCCACTTT; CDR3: CASSTSPTGGSSYNSPLHF
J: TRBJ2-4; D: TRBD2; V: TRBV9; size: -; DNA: TGTGCCAGCAGCCCGCACCGGACTAGCCCTTATCAGTACTTC; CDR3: CASSPHRTSPYQYF
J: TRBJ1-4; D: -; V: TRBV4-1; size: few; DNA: TGCGCCAGCAGCCAAGATGGTGGGTACGCCGAAAAACTGTTTTTT; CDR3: CASSQDGGYAEKLFF
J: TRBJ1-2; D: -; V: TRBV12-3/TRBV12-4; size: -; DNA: TGTGCCAGCAGTTTGGGGTCGGGGAATGGCTACACCTTC; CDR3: CASSLGSGNGYTF
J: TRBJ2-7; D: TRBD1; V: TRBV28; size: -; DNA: TGTGCCACCGGAGGGTCCTCGGGACAGGGGGCACTTGAGCAGTACTTC; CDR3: CATGGSSGQGALEQYF
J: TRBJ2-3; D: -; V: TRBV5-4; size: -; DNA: TGTGCCAGCAGCTTGTCGTGGGGAGGCCCCACAGATACGCAGTATTTT; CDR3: CASSLSWGGPTDTQYF
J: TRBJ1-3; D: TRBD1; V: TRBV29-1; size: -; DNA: TGCAGCGTTGACCCCAGGGGGCCTGGAAACACCATATATTTT; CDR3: CSVDPRGPGNTIYF
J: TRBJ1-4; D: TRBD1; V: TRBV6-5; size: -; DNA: TGTGCCAGCAGTACCACGACAGGGCATCTGGAAAAACTGTTTTTT; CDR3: CASSTTTGHLEKLFF
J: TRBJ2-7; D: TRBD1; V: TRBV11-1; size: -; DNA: TGTGCCAGCAGCCTCGGACAGGGGAGAAACGAGCAGTACTTC; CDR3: CASSLGQGRNEQYF
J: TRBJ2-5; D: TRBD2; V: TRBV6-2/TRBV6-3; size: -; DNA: TGTGCCAGCAGTTTCGGGCTAGCGGGACAAGAGACCCAGTACTTC; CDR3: CASSFGLAGQETQYF
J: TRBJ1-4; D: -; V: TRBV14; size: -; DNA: TGTGCCAGCAGCCCCCGGGACGGAACCGAAAAACTGTTTTTT; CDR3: CASSPRDGTEKLFF